This TCR beta chain was identified during a study of shared clonotypes between healthy human individuals. Germline lookup yields CDR1 SGHRS and CDR2 YFSETQ. The CDR3 loop spans 15 amino acids. V gave up 2 bases and J gave up 5 bases, with 17 bases separating them. In this sample, this clone turned up once. No antigen is known for it. Study-wide results and caveats: Among a handful of donors, approximately 5% of naive CD4 clonotypes were found in common.

Produced via immunoSEQ multiplex PCR; TCRdb's table is partial and in-frame only. The sample lists approximately 500,000 clones, about 96% occurring once. The V call is TRBV5-1, the J call TRBJ2-7; perhaps TRBD2 as D (6 bases). Sequenced material: naive CD4+ T cells sorted from blood. The subset denotes: CD45RA+ positively selected. The receptor was derived from a woman in her 30s in good health. The CDR3 loop is CASSLGSRLVDEQYF. CDR3 nucleotides: TGCGCCAGCAGCTTAGGGTCAAGACTAGTCGACGAGCAGTACTTC.